The 24 T cell receptor beta chains below come from one sample, sequenced in a study of cytomegalovirus exposure and HLA in healthy donors. The table came from immunoSEQ multiplex PCR; TCRdb's copy has only in-frame clones and leaves some out. The sample yields some 48,000 clones, 90% to 95% seen once. Sequencing used PBMCs. The receptors come from a woman in her late teens or twenties in good health and CMV-seropositive.

This sequence joins TRBV6-1 and TRBJ2-5; 8 bases align to TRBD2. Germline V gene data show CDR1 as MNHNS and CDR2 as SASEGT. V lost 2 bases, J lost 4 bases, and 15 bases stayed unmatched. The CDR3 loop spans 18 amino acids. CDR3 sequence reads: CASSESTRGVAGLETQYF. CDR3 DNA: TGTGCCAGCAGTGAATCTACTAGGGGGGTAGCGGGATTAGAGACCCAGTACTTC.

The chain carries TRBV5-1 and TRBJ2-3; unclear D gene. CDR3 length: 12 residues. Per germline, CDR1 SGHRS and CDR2 YFSETQ. V was pared by 3 bases and J by 2 bases, with 4 bases between. CDR3 region: CASSSSTDTQYF. CDR3 coding DNA: TGCGCCAGCAGCTCCTCCACAGATACGCAGTATTTT.

This sequence joins TRBV27 and TRBJ2-1; no definite D call. CDR3 length: 15 residues. The V gene's germline CDR1 is MNHEY and CDR2 SMNVEV (reference sequence). The V gene lost 2 bases and the J gene lost 0 bases, with 8 bases spanning the gap. In nucleotides, the CDR3 is TGTGCCAGCAGTTTAATCTTGAGCTCCTACAATGAGCAGTTCTTC. Its protein is CASSLILSSYNEQFF.

The CDR3 DNA follows: TGTGCCAGCCGACGAACAGGGGCCGGGGCCAACGTCCTGACTTTC. This gives the protein CASRRTGAGANVLTF. The chain combines TRBV7-3 with TRBJ2-6; 7 nucleotides agree with TRBD1. The CDR3 spans 15 residues. Germline CDR1 and CDR2: SGHTA and FQGTGA. J lost 4 bases, V lost 8 bases, and 8 bases had no gene match. The full variable domain, completed using reference TRBV7-3 and TRBJ2-6, is GAGVSQTPSNKVTEKGKYVELRCDPISGHTALYWYRQSLGQGPEFLIYFQGTGAADDSGLPNDRFFAVRPEGSVSTLKIQRTERGDSAVYLCASRRTGAGANVLTFGAGSRLTVL.

The J gene is TRBJ1-2, the V gene TRBV30; 8 positions match TRBD1. V shed 7 bases, J shed 5 bases, and the junction held 9 bases outside the gene matches. This CDR3 is built from 13 residues. Germline CDR1 GTSNPN, CDR2 SVGIG (reference sequence). This chain's CDR3 is CASQDRVVYGYTF. The CDR3 DNA reads as TGTGCCTCCCAGGACAGGGTGGTATATGGCTACACCTTC. Combining the CDR3 with reference TRBV30 and TRBJ1-2 gives the whole variable domain SQTIHQWPATLVQPVGSPLSLECTVEGTSNPNLYWYRQAAGRGLQLLFYSVGIGQISSEVPQNLSASRPQDRQFILSSKKLLLSDSGFYLCASQDRVVYGYTFGSGTRLTVV.

Regarding this clone: The sample holds other DNA sequences that translate to the same CDR3. The chain employs TRBV27 and TRBJ2-7; no clear D. Germline assignment: CDR1 MNHEY and CDR2 SMNVEV (reference sequence). Trimming removed 6 bases at V and 0 bases at J, with 3 bases between. The CDR3 is 11 amino acids. CDR3 nucleotides: TGTGCCAGCAGGAGCTCCTACGAGCAGTACTTC. As protein: CASRSSYEQYF.

This clone has a single count. This chain connects TRBV27 to TRBJ1-1, with D unresolved. The CDR3 is 11 residues long. Germline V lookup: CDR1 MNHEY, CDR2 SMNVEV (reference sequence). V was pared by 6 bases and J by 7 bases, with 9 bases between. CDR3: CASRSPGEAFF. CDR3 nucleotides: TGTGCCAGCAGGAGTCCGGGTGAAGCTTTCTTT.

This chain connects TRBV15 to TRBJ2-1; D unresolved. The CDR3 is made up of 17 amino acids. The V gene lost 1 base and the J gene lost 0 bases, with 13 bases spanning the gap. Germline V CDR1 and CDR2: LNHNV, YYDKDF (reference sequence). CDR3 DNA sequence: TGTGCCACCAGCAGAGGCGGCGTTAACCTCTCCTACAATGAGCAGTTCTTC. Its translation is CATSRGGVNLSYNEQFF.

This clone came up once. The chain combines TRBV12-5 with TRBJ2-7; 12 bases are shared with TRBD2. V shed 0 bases and J 3 bases; nucleotides not matched to a gene: 9. Germline lookup yields CDR1 LGHNT and CDR2 FRNRAP. The CDR3 runs to 18 residues. In DNA form, the CDR3 reads TGTGCTAGTGGTTTGGTTCAACTAGCGGGAGGCTCGGACTACGAGCAGTACTTC. This gives the protein CASGLVQLAGGSDYEQYF.

Here the CDR3 DNA reads TGTGCCAGCATCCGGACAGGGAACTATGGCTACACCTTC. It translates to CASIRTGNYGYTF. V usage is TRBV5-6 and J usage is TRBJ1-2, with 8 bases matching TRBD1. Germline loops: CDR1 SGHDT, CDR2 YYEEEE. V shed 6 bases and J 2 bases; nucleotides not matched to a gene: 3. CDR3 length: 13 amino acids. Drawing the rest from reference TRBV5-6 and TRBJ1-2, the complete variable domain is DAGVTQSPTHLIKTRGQQVTLRCSPKSGHDTVSWYQQALGQGPQFIFQYYEEEERQRGNFPDRFSGHQFPNYSSELNVNALLLGDSALYLCASIRTGNYGYTFGSGTRLTVV.

The chain employs TRBV7-2 and TRBJ1-4; weak D call: TRBD1 (6 bases). The CDR3 spans 14 residues. V lost 4 bases to trimming and J lost 8 bases, with 14 bases between them. The germline CDR1 and CDR2 sequences are SGHTA and FQGNSA. CDR3 nucleotide sequence: TGTGCCAGCAGCTCCCCTGGGGGCGCGGAAAAACTGTTTTTT. Its protein is CASSSPGGAEKLFF.

The J gene is TRBJ1-2, the V gene TRBV5-4; D possibly corresponds to TRBD1 (6 bases). CDR1 and CDR2 from the germline V gene are SGHNT and YYREEE (reference sequence). The CDR3 has 14 amino acids. V gave up 0 bases and J gave up 4 bases, with 10 bases separating them. CDR3 DNA sequence: TGTGCCAGCAGCTTGGGACAGGCGTCCTATGGCTACACCTTC. This sequence encodes CASSLGQASYGYTF.

The rearrangement joins TRBV30 to TRBJ1-4; D is possibly TRBD1 (5 bases). The CDR3 spans 23 residues. Trimming removed 3 bases at V and 3 bases at J, with 38 bases between. Germline V CDR1 and CDR2: GTSNPN, SVGIG (reference sequence). This CDR3 is CAWSGMRRDGEWGTIGANEKLFF. Here the CDR3 DNA reads TGTGCCTGGAGCGGTATGCGCCGGGACGGCGAGTGGGGGACTATAGGGGCTAATGAAAAACTGTTTTTT.

This chain joins TRBV27 and TRBJ2-7, with TRBD2 matching over 10 bases. The CDR3 loop spans 15 amino acids. The V gene end was trimmed by 6 bases and the J gene end by 4 bases; junction bases not matched to a gene: 9. Germline CDR1 reads MNHEY; CDR2 reads SMNVEV (reference sequence). The CDR3 bases are TGTGCCAGCAGAACCCAGCGGGAGGGCCGGTACGAGCAGTACTTC. Amino acids: CASRTQREGRYEQYF.

The chain is built from TRBV6-1 and TRBJ1-2, with D perhaps TRBD1 (5 bases). Germline CDR1 is MNHNS and CDR2 is SASEGT. V was pared by 5 bases and J by 1 base, with 11 bases between. The CDR3 is made up of 14 amino acids. The CDR3 DNA reads TGTGCCAGCAGTCCCTCGGACATTAACTATGGCTACACCTTC. It codes for CASSPSDINYGYTF.

This chain joins TRBV5-1 and TRBJ1-2; 10 nucleotides match TRBD1. Trimming removed 0 bases from V and 4 bases from J; junction bases left unmatched: 3. Germline V gene data show CDR1 as SGHRS and CDR2 as YFSETQ. The CDR3 loop spans 15 amino acids. The CDR3: CASSLAGTGVYGYTF. DNA of the CDR3: TGCGCCAGCAGCTTGGCTGGGACAGGGGTCTATGGCTACACCTTC.

The chain uses TRBV5-6 and TRBJ1-1; D is undetermined. CDR1 is SGHDT and CDR2 is YYEEEE in the germline V gene. This CDR3 comprises 14 residues. Trimming pared 2 bases from V and 0 bases from J, leaving 8 bases between. The CDR3, as DNA: TGTGCCAGCAGCTTTGGCAACCTGAACACTGAAGCTTTCTTT. Translated, it gives CASSFGNLNTEAFF.

The chain couples TRBV28 to TRBJ2-7; TRBD1 matches at 10 bases. Germline V gives CDR1 MDHEN, CDR2 SYDVKM. The CDR3 contains 17 residues. The J segment lost 2 bases and the V segment lost 2 bases, leaving 9 bases of the junction unmatched. CDR3 sequence (DNA): TGTGCCAGCAGTTTACCTACCCCCGGGACAGGGGCCTACGAGCAGTACTTC. It is translated as CASSLPTPGTGAYEQYF.

This chain connects TRBV4-2 to TRBJ2-7, with D tentatively TRBD2 (5 bases). This CDR3 contains 16 residues. Germline CDR1 and CDR2: LGHNA and YNFKEQ. Trimming cost V 1 base and J 0 bases, with 13 bases left between them. CDR3 amino acids: CASSQVNQAVSYEQYF. In nucleotides, the CDR3 is TGTGCCAGCAGCCAAGTTAATCAAGCGGTCTCCTACGAGCAGTACTTC.

This clone was detected a few times. V and J are TRBV6-1 and TRBJ2-7, with D hard to call. Trimming removed 1 base at V and 0 bases at J, with 7 bases between. Per the germline V gene, CDR1 is MNHNS and CDR2 is SASEGT. CDR3 size: 14 residues. The CDR3, as DNA: TGTGCCAGCAGTGAAGGTGAGAGCTCCTACGAGCAGTACTTC. Protein sequence: CASSEGESSYEQYF.

The CDR3 DNA is TGTGCCAGCAGCTTAGATCCGCAGGGACAAGAGACCCAGTACTTC. It encodes CASSLDPQGQETQYF. The genes are TRBV7-9 and TRBJ2-5; perhaps TRBD1 as D (5 bases). Germline CDR1 reads SEHNR; CDR2 reads FQNEAQ (reference sequence). The CDR3 runs 15 residues. V shed 1 base and J shed 2 bases, with 11 bases lying between them.

The chain carries TRBV6-5 and TRBJ2-7; possible D gene TRBD1, 8 bases. From germline, CDR1 is MNHEY and CDR2 SVGAGI. The germline V and J ends were trimmed by 3 bases and 4 bases, with 13 bases remaining between them. The CDR3 has 14 residues. As DNA, the CDR3 is TGTGCCAGCAGTTATGGACAGGGAGGGTACGAGCAGTACTTC. Encoded protein: CASSYGQGGYEQYF.

The genes are TRBV28 and TRBJ2-1, with 7 bases aligning to TRBD2. Unmatched junction bases numbered 18, after V lost 2 bases and J lost 8 bases. The CDR3 extends over 18 amino acids. In germline, CDR1 is MDHEN, CDR2 SYDVKM. CDR3 sequence: CASSLGGGVSAGEHEQFF. CDR3 sequence (DNA): TGTGCCAGCAGTTTAGGAGGTGGAGTTAGTGCGGGAGAACATGAGCAGTTCTTC.

This sequence joins TRBV30 and TRBJ2-1; 7 bases align to TRBD2. From germline, CDR1 is GTSNPN and CDR2 SVGIG (reference sequence). V lost 4 bases and J lost 7; bases outside the gene matches: 13. CDR3 length equals 15 residues. The CDR3 DNA reads as TGTGCCTGGACCACCGGTGGGGGGGGTGGGAATGAGCAGTTCTTC. Its translation: CAWTTGGGGGNEQFF. The complete variable domain, with remaining parts taken from reference TRBV30 and TRBJ2-1, reads SQTIHQWPATLVQPVGSPLSLECTVEGTSNPNLYWYRQAAGRGLQLLFYSVGIGQISSEVPQNLSASRPQDRQFILSSKKLLLSDSGFYLCAWTTGGGGGNEQFFGPGTRLTVL.